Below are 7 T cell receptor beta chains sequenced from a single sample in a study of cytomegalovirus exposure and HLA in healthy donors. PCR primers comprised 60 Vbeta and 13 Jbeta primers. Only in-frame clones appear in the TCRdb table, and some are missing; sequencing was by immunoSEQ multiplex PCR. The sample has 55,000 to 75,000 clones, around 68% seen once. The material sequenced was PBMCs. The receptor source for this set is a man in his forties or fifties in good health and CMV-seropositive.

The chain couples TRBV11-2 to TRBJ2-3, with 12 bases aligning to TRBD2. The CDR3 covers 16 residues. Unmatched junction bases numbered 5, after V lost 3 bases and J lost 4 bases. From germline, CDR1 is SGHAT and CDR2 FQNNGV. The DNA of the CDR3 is TGTGCCAGCAGCTTCCTGACTAGCGGGAGCTCAGATACGCAGTATTTT. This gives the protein CASSFLTSGSSDTQYF.

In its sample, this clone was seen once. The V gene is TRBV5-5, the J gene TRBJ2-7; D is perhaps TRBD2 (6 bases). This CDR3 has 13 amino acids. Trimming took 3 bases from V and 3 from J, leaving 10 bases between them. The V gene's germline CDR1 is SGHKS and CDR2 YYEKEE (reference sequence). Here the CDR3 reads CASSWGVGYEQYF. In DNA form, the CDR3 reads TGTGCCAGCAGCTGGGGGGTTGGCTACGAGCAGTACTTC.

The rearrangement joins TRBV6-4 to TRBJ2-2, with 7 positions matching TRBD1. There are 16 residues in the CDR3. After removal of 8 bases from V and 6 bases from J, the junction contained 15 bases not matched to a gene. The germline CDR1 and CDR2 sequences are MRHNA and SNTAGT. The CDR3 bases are TGTGCCAGCTCTCCCGAGGGTCCAGGGGGAGCCGGGGAGCTGTTTTTT. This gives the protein CASSPEGPGGAGELFF.

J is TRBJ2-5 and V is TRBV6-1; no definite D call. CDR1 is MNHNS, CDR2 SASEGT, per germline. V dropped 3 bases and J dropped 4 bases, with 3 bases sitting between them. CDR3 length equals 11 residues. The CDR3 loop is CASSDLETQYF. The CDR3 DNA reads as TGTGCCAGCAGTGATCTAGAGACCCAGTACTTC.

CDR3 sequence: CASSVDGGARTEAFF. The CDR3 DNA follows: TGTGCCAGCAGCGTCGACGGGGGGGCGAGGACTGAAGCTTTCTTT. The chain has TRBV9 and TRBJ1-1, with D possibly being TRBD1 (6 bases). Germline CDR1 and CDR2: SGDLS and YYNGEE. The CDR3 contains 15 residues. The V and J ends lost 2 bases and 5 bases respectively, with 16 bases between them.

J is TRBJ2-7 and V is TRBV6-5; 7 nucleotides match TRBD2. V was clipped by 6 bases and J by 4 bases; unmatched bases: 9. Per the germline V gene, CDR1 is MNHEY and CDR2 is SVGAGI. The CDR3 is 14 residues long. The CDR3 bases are TGTGCCAGCAGACCTCTAGCGGCCTCATACGAGCAGTACTTC. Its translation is CASRPLAASYEQYF.

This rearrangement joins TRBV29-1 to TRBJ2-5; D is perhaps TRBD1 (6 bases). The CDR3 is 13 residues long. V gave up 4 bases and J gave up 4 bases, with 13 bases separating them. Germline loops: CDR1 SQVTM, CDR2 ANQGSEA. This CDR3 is CSVVVGAGETQYF. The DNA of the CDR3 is TGCAGCGTTGTCGTGGGGGCGGGAGAGACCCAGTACTTC. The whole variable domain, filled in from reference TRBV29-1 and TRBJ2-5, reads SAVISQKPSRDICQRGTSLTIQCQVDSQVTMMFWYRQQPGQSLTLIATANQGSEATYESGFVIDKFPISRPNLTFSTLTVSNMSPEDSSIYLCSVVVGAGETQYFGPGTRLLVL.